These 11 T cell receptor beta chains came from one sample sequenced in a study of CD8+CD57+ T cells in acquired aplastic anemia. Patients sequenced had flow cytometry evidence of CD8+CD57+ cell expansion. The TCR beta profiling, which covered VDJ combination and CDR3 sequence, was carried out using genomic DNA as the template. TCRdb reprocessed the reads with MiXCR, giving one entry per CDR3 protein. This table holds fewer than 300,000 distinct CDR3 sequences, 65% to 90% found once. Material: sorted CD4+, CD8+, or CD8+CD57+ T cells (not recorded which) from PBMCs. The receptors shown here come from a human donor with aplastic anemia.

Written as DNA, the CDR3 is TGTGCCACCAGATCCCGTTTGGCAACAGGGGACCGGGCAAGCTACGAGCAGTACGTC. The encoded protein is CATRSRLATGDRASYEQYV. The chain is built from TRBV24-1 and TRBJ2-7; 7 nucleotides align to TRBD1. In germline, CDR1 is KGHDR, CDR2 SFDVKD. This CDR3 region has 19 residues. Unmatched junction bases numbered 23, after V lost 7 bases and J lost 3 bases.

This clonotype was recorded a few times. The rearrangement links TRBV25-1 to TRBJ1-1; no clear D gene. The CDR3 contains 14 residues. V lost 6 bases, J lost 7 bases, and 18 bases lay in between. Germline V gene lookup returns CDR1 MGHDK and CDR2 SYGVNS. This CDR3 reads CASSLDGRSNEAFF. The CDR3 DNA follows: TGTGCCAGCAGCTTAGACGGCAGGTCGAATGAAGCTTTCTTT.

The V call is TRBV6-6, the J call TRBJ2-7; D remains ambiguous. The CDR3 covers 13 residues. The V gene's germline CDR1 is MNHNY and CDR2 SVGAGI (reference sequence). The V end was cut by 2 bases, the J end by 5 bases, with 10 bases between. In DNA form, the CDR3 reads TGTGCCAGCAGTTACGCGCAGATCCACGAGCAGTACTTC. Translated: CASSYAQIHEQYF.

The CDR3 nucleotides are TGTGCCAGCAGCGCAGGGGAGGGCACAGATACGCAGTATCACTTT. Translating it yields CASSAGEGTDTQYHF. The chain is built from TRBV7-8 and TRBJ1-6; possibly TRBD1 for D (6 bases). Germline assignment: CDR1 SGHVS and CDR2 FQNEAQ. The CDR3 runs to 15 residues. Trimming took off 5 bases at V and 19 bases at J, with 27 bases between the two ends. Variable domain in full (rest from reference TRBV7-8 and TRBJ1-6): GAGVSQSPRYKVAKRGQDVALRCDPISGHVSLFWYQQALGQGPEFLTYFQNEAQLDKSGLPSDRFFAERPEGSVSTLKIQRTQQEDSAVYLCASSAGEGTDTQYHFGNGTRLTVT.

About this clonotype itself: One end of the junction is discordant with germline, which a read error may explain. The gene calls are TRBV9 and TRBJ2-3, with D uncertain. This CDR3 region has 13 residues. From germline, CDR1 is SGDLS and CDR2 YYNGEE. CDR3 region: CASSNTVSSYNEF. CDR3 DNA: TGTGCCAGCAGCAACACGGTGAGCTCCTACAATGAGTTT.

On this clonotype: The CDR3 ends on some other residue instead of the conserved phenylalanine or tryptophan, so this is likely a read error. The limits of the CDR3 on the DNA are not certain, so only TCRdb's listed CDR3 is given. This chain links TRBV7-9 with TRBJ2-5; the table names TRBD1, a call not compared with the DNA. Including both end residues, the CDR3 is 14 amino acids long. Germline V gene lookup returns CDR1 SEHNR and CDR2 FQNEAQ (reference sequence). This chain's CDR3 is CASSLGGSYGANDL.

As to this clonotype: One junction end disagrees with the germline gene, perhaps due to a read error. V is TRBV20-1 and J is TRBJ1-2, with TRBD1 as a possible D gene (5 bases). Germline V gene data show CDR1 as DFQATT and CDR2 as SNEGSKA (reference sequence). CDR3 length equals 13 residues. CDR3: CSASWLAGGSYTF. In DNA form, the CDR3 reads TGCAGCGCTAGCTGGCTAGCGGGGGGGAGCTACACCTTC.

The rearrangement joins TRBV15 to TRBJ1-1; no definite D call. CDR1 and CDR2 (germline): LNHNV, YYDKDF (reference sequence). The CDR3 extends over 14 amino acids. V lost 1 base and J lost 4, with 10 bases in between. The CDR3 DNA reads TGTGCCACCAGCAGAGTCCTCTCCGGCACTGAAGCTTTCTTT. This gives the protein CATSRVLSGTEAFF. The full variable domain, with the rest looked up from reference TRBV15 and TRBJ1-1, is DAMVIQNPRYQVTQFGKPVTLSCSQTLNHNVMYWYQQKSSQAPKLLFHYYDKDFNNEADTPDNFQSRRPNTSFCFLDIRSPGLGDTAMYLCATSRVLSGTEAFFGQGTRLTVV.

V gene TRBV7-9 combines with J gene TRBJ2-3; D gene unclear. The CDR3 extends over 14 amino acids. The ends were cut back, 3 bases at V and 14 bases at J, with 21 bases in the middle. Germline V lookup: CDR1 SEHNR, CDR2 FQNEAQ (reference sequence). CDR3 residues: CASSLAAGHDSLYF. The CDR3 region has the DNA TGTGCCAGCAGCTTGGCGGCAGGTCACGATTCGTTGTATTTT.

The chain has TRBV5-6 and TRBJ1-6; D possibly corresponds to TRBD1 (5 bases). The CDR3 runs to 14 residues. CDR1 is SGHDT and CDR2 is YYEEEE in the germline V gene. The germline V and J ends were trimmed by 4 bases and 8 bases, with 13 bases remaining between them. CDR3: CASSIYDSYSPLHF. Written as DNA, the CDR3 is TGTGCCAGCAGCATTTATGACAGCTATTCACCCCTCCACTTT.

The sample holds a few counts of this clonotype. The chain is built from TRBV25-1 and TRBJ2-3, with D unclear. V was pared by 1 base and J by 3 bases, with 5 bases between. The CDR3 length is 13 residues. The germline CDR1 and CDR2 sequences are MGHDK and SYGVNS. The CDR3 reads CASSEFVTDTQYF. The CDR3 DNA follows: TGTGCCAGCAGTGAATTTGTGACAGATACGCAGTATTTT. Complete variable domain (other parts from reference TRBV25-1 and TRBJ2-3): EADIYQTPRYLVIGTGKKITLECSQTMGHDKMYWYQQDPGMELHLIHYSYGVNSTEKGDLSSESTVSRIRTEHFPLTLESARPSHTSQYLCASSEFVTDTQYFGPGTRLTVL.